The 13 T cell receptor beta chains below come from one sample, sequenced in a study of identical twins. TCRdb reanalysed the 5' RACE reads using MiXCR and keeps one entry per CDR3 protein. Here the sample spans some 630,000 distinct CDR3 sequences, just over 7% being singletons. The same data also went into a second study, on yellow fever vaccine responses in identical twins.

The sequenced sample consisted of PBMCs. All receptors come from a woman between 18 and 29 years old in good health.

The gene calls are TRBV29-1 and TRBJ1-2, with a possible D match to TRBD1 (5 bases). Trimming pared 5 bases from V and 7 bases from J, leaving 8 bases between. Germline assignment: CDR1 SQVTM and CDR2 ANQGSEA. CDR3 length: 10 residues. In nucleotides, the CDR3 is TGCAGCGTTCCGGGGCCTGGCTACACCTTC. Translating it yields CSVPGPGYTF.

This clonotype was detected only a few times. This CDR3 is CASSYSHLAKNIQYF. CDR3 DNA sequence: TGTGCCAGCAGTTATTCCCACTTAGCCAAAAACATTCAGTACTTC. The chain uses TRBV6-5 and TRBJ2-4; D is uncertain. V gave up 3 bases and J gave up 0 bases, with 9 bases separating them. The CDR3 is made up of 15 amino acids. Germline CDR1 MNHEY, CDR2 SVGAGI.

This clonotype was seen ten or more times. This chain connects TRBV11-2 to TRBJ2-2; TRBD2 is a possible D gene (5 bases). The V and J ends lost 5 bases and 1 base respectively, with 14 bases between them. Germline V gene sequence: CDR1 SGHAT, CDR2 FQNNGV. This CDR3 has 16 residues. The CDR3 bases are TGTGCCAGCAGCCCTTCGACCGAGGGGAACACCGGGGAGCTGTTTTTT. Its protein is CASSPSTEGNTGELFF.

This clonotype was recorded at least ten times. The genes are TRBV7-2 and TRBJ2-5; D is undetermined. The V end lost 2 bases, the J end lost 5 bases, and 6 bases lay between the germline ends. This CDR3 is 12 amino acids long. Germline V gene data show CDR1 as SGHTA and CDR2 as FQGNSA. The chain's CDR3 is CASSLLSETQYF. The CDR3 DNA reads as TGTGCCAGCAGCTTACTATCGGAGACCCAGTACTTC.

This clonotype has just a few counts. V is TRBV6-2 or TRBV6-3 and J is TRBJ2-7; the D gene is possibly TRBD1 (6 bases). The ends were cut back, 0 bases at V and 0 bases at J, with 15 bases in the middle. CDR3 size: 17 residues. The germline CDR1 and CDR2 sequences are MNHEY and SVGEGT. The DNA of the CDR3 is TGTGCCAGCAGTTACTCGGGGGCCTCAGGCCCCTCCTACGAGCAGTACTTC. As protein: CASSYSGASGPSYEQYF.

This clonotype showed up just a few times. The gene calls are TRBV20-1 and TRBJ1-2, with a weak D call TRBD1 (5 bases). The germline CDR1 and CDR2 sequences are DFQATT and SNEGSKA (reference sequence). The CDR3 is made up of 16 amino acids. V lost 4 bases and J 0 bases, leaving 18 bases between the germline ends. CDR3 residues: CSANLPTGGSNYGYTF. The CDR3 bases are TGCAGTGCTAACCTCCCCACGGGGGGATCTAACTATGGCTACACCTTC.

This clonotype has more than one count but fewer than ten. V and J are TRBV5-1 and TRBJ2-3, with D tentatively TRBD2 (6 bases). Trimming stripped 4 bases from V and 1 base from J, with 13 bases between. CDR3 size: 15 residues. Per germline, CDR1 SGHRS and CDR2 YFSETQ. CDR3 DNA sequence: TGCGCCAGCAGCCCGATGTCGGGAGGCACAGATACGCAGTATTTT. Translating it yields CASSPMSGGTDTQYF.

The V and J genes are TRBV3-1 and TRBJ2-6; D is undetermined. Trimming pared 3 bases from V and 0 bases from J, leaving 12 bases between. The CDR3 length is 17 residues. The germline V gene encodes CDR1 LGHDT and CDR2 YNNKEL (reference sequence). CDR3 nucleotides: TGTGCCAGCAGCCACTTTGGGATTAGCTCTGGGGCCAACGTCCTGACTTTC. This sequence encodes CASSHFGISSGANVLTF.

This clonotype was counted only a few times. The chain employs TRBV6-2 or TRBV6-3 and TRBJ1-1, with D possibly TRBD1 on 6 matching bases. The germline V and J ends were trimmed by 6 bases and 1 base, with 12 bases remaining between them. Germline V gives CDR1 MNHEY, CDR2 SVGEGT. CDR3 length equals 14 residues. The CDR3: CASRQQTGNTEAFF. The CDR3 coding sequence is TGTGCCAGCAGGCAACAGACAGGGAACACTGAAGCTTTCTTT.

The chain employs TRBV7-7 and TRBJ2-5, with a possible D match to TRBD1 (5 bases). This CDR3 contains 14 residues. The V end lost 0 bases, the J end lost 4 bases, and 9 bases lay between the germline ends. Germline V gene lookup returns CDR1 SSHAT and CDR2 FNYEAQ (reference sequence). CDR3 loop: CASSLAVRGETQYF. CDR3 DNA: TGTGCCAGCAGCTTAGCGGTTAGGGGAGAGACCCAGTACTTC.

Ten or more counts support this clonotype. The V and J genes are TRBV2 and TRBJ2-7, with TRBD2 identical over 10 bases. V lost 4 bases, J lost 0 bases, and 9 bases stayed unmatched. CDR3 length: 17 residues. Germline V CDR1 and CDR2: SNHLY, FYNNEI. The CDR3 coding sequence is TGTGCCAGCAGTGCCTTTAGCGGGAGGCCCACCTCCTACGAGCAGTACTTC. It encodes CASSAFSGRPTSYEQYF.

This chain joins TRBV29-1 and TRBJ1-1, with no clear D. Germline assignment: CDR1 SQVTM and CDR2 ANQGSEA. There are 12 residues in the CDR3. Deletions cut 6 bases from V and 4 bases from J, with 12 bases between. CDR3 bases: TGCAGCGTGGGTACAGAGCCCACTGAAGCTTTCTTT. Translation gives CSVGTEPTEAFF. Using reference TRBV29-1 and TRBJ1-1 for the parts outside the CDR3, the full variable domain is SAVISQKPSRDICQRGTSLTIQCQVDSQVTMMFWYRQQPGQSLTLIATANQGSEATYESGFVIDKFPISRPNLTFSTLTVSNMSPEDSSIYLCSVGTEPTEAFFGQGTRLTVV.

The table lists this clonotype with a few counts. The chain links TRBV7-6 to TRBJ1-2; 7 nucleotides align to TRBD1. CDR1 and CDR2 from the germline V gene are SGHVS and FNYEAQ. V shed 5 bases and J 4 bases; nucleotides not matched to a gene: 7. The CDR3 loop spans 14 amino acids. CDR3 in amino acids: CASSRQGTLYGYTF. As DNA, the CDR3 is TGTGCCAGCAGCAGACAGGGTACCCTCTATGGCTACACCTTC.